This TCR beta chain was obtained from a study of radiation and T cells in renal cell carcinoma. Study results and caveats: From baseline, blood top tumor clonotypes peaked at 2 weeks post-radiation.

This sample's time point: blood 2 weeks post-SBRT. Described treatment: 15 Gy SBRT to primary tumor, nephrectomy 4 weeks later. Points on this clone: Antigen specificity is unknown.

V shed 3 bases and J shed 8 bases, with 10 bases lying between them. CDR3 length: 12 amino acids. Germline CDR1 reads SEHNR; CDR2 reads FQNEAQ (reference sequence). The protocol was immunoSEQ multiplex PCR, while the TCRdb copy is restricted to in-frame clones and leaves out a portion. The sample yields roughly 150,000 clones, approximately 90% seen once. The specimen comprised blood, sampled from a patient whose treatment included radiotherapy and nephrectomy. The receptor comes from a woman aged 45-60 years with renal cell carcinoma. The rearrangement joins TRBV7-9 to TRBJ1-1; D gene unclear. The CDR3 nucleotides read TGTGCCAGCAGCTTTCGGATAAGCGAAGCTTTCTTT. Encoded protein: CASSFRISEAFF.